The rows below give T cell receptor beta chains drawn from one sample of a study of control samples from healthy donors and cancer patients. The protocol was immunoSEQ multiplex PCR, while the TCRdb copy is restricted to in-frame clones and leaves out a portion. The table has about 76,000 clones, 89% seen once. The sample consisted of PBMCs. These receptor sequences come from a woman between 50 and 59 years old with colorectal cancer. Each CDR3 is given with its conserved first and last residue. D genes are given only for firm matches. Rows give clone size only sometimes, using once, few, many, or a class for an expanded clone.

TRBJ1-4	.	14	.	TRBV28	CASRTTRTNEKLFF	TGTGCCAGCAGGACGACACGAACTAATGAAAAACTGTTTTTT
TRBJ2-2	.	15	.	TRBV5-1	CASSLGQEVTGELFF	TGCGCCAGCAGCTTGGGACAGGAAGTCACCGGGGAGCTGTTTTTT
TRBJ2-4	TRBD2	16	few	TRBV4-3	CASSPRVTSGKNIQYF	TGCGCCAGCAGCCCCCGGGTCACTAGCGGCAAAAACATTCAGTACTTC
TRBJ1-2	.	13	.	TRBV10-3	CAITTTTDYGYTF	TGTGCCATCACTACGACAACGGACTATGGCTACACCTTC
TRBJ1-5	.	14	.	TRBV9	CASSVEGSNQPQHF	TGTGCCAGCAGCGTAGAGGGGAGCAATCAGCCCCAGCATTTT
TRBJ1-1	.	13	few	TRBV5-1	CASSRPGNTEAFF	TGCGCCAGCAGCCGTCCGGGTAACACTGAAGCTTTCTTT
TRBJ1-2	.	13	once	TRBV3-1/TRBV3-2	CASSQGLNYGYTF	TGTGCCAGCAGCCAGGGATTAAACTATGGCTACACCTTC
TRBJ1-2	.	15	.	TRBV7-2	CASSLAGGSNYGYTF	TGTGCCAGCAGCTTAGCGGGGGGTTCCAACTATGGCTACACCTTC
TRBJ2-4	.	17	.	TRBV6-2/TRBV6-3	CASSYSGRNLAKNIQYF	TGTGCCAGCAGTTACTCCGGGCGTAACCTAGCCAAAAACATTCAGTACTTC
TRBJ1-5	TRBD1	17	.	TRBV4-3	CASSQDGLRGQDQPQHF	TGCGCCAGCAGCCAAGATGGGCTGAGGGGGCAGGATCAGCCCCAGCATTTT
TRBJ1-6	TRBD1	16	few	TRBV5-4	CASSLFPQGHNSPLHF	TGTGCCAGCAGCTTGTTCCCACAGGGGCATAATTCACCCCTCCACTTT
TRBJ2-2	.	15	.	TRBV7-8	CASSEYNGATGELFF	TGTGCCAGCAGCGAGTATAACGGGGCCACCGGGGAGCTGTTTTTT
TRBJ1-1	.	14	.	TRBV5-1	CASSPTAGNTEAFF	TGCGCCAGCAGCCCGACGGCAGGGAACACTGAAGCTTTCTTT
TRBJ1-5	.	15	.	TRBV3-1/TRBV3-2	CASSRGVGGNQPQHF	TGTGCCAGCAGCCGAGGAGTGGGGGGAAATCAGCCCCAGCATTTT
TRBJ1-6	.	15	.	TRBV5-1	CASSLVFGGRSPLHF	TGCGCCAGCAGCTTGGTATTTGGGGGGCGATCACCCCTCCACTTT
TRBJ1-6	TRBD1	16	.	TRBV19	CASSISGTVFNSPLHF	TGTGCCAGTAGTATCTCCGGGACAGTTTTTAATTCACCCCTCCACTTT
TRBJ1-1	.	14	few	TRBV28	CASTTLVGNTEAFF	TGTGCCAGCACCACTTTGGTGGGAAACACTGAAGCTTTCTTT
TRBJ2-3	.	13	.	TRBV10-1	CASKRGSTDTQYF	TGCGCCAGCAAGCGAGGAAGCACAGATACGCAGTATTTT
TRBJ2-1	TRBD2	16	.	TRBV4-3	CASSQALAGVTGEQFF	TGCGCCAGCAGCCAAGCACTAGCGGGGGTTACAGGTGAGCAGTTCTTC
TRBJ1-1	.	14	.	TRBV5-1	CASSSAGTDTEAFF	TGCGCCAGCAGCTCGGCCGGGACGGACACTGAAGCTTTCTTT
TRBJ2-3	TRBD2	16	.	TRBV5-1	CASSLVSGGRADTQYF	TGCGCCAGCAGCTTGGTTAGCGGGGGGCGGGCAGATACGCAGTATTTT
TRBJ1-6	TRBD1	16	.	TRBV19	CASKGWNRGLDSPLHF	TGTGCCAGTAAGGGGTGGAACAGGGGGCTCGATTCACCCCTCCACTTT
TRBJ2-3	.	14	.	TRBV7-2	CASRARISTDTQYF	TGTGCCAGCAGAGCGCGGATAAGCACAGATACGCAGTATTTT
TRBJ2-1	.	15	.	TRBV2	CASSAPGSFYNEQFF	TGTGCCAGCAGCGCACCGGGTTCGTTTTACAATGAGCAGTTCTTC
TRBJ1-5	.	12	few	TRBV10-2	CASRGENQPQHF	TGCGCCAGCAGAGGGGAAAATCAGCCCCAGCATTTT
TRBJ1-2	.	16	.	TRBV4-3	CASSQGWGNRWDGYTF	TGCGCCAGCAGCCAAGGGTGGGGAAATCGGTGGGATGGCTACACCTTC
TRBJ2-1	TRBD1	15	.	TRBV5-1	CASSPGQGASNEQFF	TGCGCCAGCAGCCCCGGACAGGGGGCCTCCAATGAGCAGTTCTTC
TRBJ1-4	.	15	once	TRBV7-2	CASSLGGRSNEKLFF	TGTGCCAGCAGCCTTGGTGGGCGTAGTAATGAAAAACTGTTTTTT
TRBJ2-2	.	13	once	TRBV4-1	CASTPREGGELFF	TGCGCCAGCACCCCCCGGGAAGGCGGGGAGCTGTTTTTT
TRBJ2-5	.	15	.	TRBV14	CASSQTGGVGETQYF	TGTGCCAGCAGCCAGACCGGTGGCGTGGGAGAGACCCAGTACTTC
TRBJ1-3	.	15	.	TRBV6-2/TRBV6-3	CASSSGAEEINTIYF	TGTGCCAGCAGTTCCGGGGCAGAAGAGATAAACACCATATATTTT
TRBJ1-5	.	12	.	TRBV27	CASGRVGQPQHF	TGTGCCAGCGGGAGGGTAGGGCAGCCCCAGCATTTT
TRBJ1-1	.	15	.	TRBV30	CAWSGYRARDTEAFF	TGTGCCTGGAGCGGATACAGGGCGCGGGACACTGAAGCTTTCTTT
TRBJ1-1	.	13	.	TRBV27	CASSLPGGTEAFF	TGTGCCAGCAGTTTACCCGGGGGGACTGAAGCTTTCTTT
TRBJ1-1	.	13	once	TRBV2	CASRPDENTEAFF	TGTGCCAGCAGACCCGACGAGAACACTGAAGCTTTCTTT
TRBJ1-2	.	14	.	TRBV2	CASSETGNNYGYTF	TGTGCCAGCAGTGAAACGGGGAATAACTATGGCTACACCTTC
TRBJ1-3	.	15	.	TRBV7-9	CASSRSLLGGNTIYF	TGTGCCAGCAGCCGGAGCCTCTTAGGCGGAAACACCATATATTTT
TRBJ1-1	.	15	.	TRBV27	CASSVQPQANTEAFF	TGTGCCAGCAGTGTCCAGCCCCAGGCGAACACTGAAGCTTTCTTT
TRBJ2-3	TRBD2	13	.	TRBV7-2	CASTQGRGNTQYF	TGTGCCAGCACTCAAGGGCGGGGGAATACGCAGTATTTT
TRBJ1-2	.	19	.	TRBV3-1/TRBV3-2	CASSQDRRKGHRGSYGYTF	TGTGCCAGCAGCCAAGATAGACGAAAGGGGCATCGGGGCAGCTATGGCTACACCTTC
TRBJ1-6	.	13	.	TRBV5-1	CASSSRADSPLHF	TGCGCCAGCAGCTCCAGGGCGGATTCACCCCTCCACTTT
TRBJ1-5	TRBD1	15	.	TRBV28	CASSPGTGPNQPQHF	TGTGCCAGCAGCCCCGGGACAGGACCAAATCAGCCCCAGCATTTT
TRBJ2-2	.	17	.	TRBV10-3	CAISESPQGTNTGELFF	TGTGCCATCAGTGAGTCGCCTCAGGGAACTAACACCGGGGAGCTGTTTTTT
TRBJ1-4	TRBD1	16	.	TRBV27	CASSLSPDRDNEKLFF	TGTGCCAGCAGTTTATCTCCGGACAGGGATAATGAAAAACTGTTTTTT
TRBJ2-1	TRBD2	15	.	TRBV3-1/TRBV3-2	CASSLAGGSYNEQFF	TGTGCCAGCAGCTTAGCGGGGGGCTCCTACAATGAGCAGTTCTTC
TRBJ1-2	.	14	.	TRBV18	CASSPGTDRYGYTF	TGTGCCAGCTCACCGGGGACCGATCGCTATGGCTACACCTTC
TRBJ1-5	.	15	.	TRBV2	CASSSGPYSNQPQHF	TGTGCCAGCAGTTCTGGCCCTTATAGCAATCAGCCCCAGCATTTT
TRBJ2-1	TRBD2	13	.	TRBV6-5	CASSTMGGDEQFF	TGTGCCAGCAGCACGATGGGGGGGGATGAGCAGTTCTTC
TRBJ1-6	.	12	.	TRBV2	CASSAYNSPLHF	TGTGCCAGCAGTGCATATAATTCACCCCTCCACTTT